This T cell receptor beta chain is from a study of CD8 T cells in Susac syndrome. When the RNA was reverse transcribed, random hexamers were used with an input of about 0.5 to 1 ug. TCRdb re-called the immunoSEQ multiplex PCR reads through MiXCR, storing one row per CDR3 protein. The table records 350,000 to 550,000 distinct CDR3 sequences, approximately 85% of them present only once. CDR3 length: 15 amino acids. Per the germline V gene, CDR1 is LNHDA and CDR2 is SQIVND (reference sequence). V was trimmed by 5 bases and J by 6 bases, leaving 18 bases between them. This chain links TRBV19 with TRBJ2-3; weak D call: TRBD2 (6 bases). The material sequenced was CD8+ T cells from PBMCs. This receptor was identified in a human donor with multiple sclerosis. This CDR3 is CASSSGTLRGDTQYF. The CDR3 DNA follows: TGTGCCAGTAGTTCCGGGACTCTACGAGGGGATACGCAGTATTTT.